This T cell receptor (beta chain) comes out of a study of blood T cell repertoires in COVID-19. Across the study: Sites in the United States, Italy and Spain provided acute and convalescent COVID-19 samples. PBMCs, B-cell-depleted T cells, or T cells were the source of the cDNA or gDNA that made up the material.

Seattle-derived patients entered the study during active infection and were followed longitudinally. Germline V CDR1 and CDR2: WSHSY, SAAADI. Trimming cost V 7 bases and J 0 bases; bases outside gene matches: 10. This CDR3 contains 18 residues. Original methodology: Nucleated cell counts were estimated from reference gene primer amplification. Libraries were prepared by immunoSEQ multiplex PCR; TCRdb keeps only in-frame clonotypes and omits some of them. The V and J calls and clone size are taken from that table; D and trimming were inferred from the DNA. The data show around 290,000 clones, with roughly nine tenths seen just once and over 2% held by the top ten.

This sequence originates from a woman aged 30 to 39 with COVID-19, enrolled during active disease. What was sequenced was peripheral blood. V gene TRBV10-2 combines with J gene TRBJ2-1; 12 bases match TRBD2. This chain's CDR3 is CASTLQGGLAGSYNEQFF. The CDR3 DNA follows: TGCGCCAGCACTCTCCAGGGGGGACTAGCGGGCTCCTACAATGAGCAGTTCTTC.